These T cell receptor beta chains were read from a single sample in a study of post-analysis software for immune sequencing data. TCRdb used MiXCR to reprocess the PCR reads, holding one entry per CDR3 protein. The profile shows hundreds of thousands of distinct CDR3 sequences, around 37% of them singletons. The material sequenced was blood. The receptors originated from a girl aged 10-17 years with multiple sclerosis. The CDR3 runs from the conserved cysteine through the conserved F or W. The D gene is left open where the match is weak.

TRBJ2-3,-,TRBV4-2,CASSQVAPTSTDTQYF
TRBJ2-5,TRBD2,TRBV7-2,CASSLERGVGEQYF
TRBJ1-2,-,TRBV12-3/TRBV12-4,CASSFGFIGYTF
TRBJ2-7,TRBD2,TRBV3-1,CASSPRPSGSTYEQYF
TRBJ1-2,-,TRBV27,CASSFTTRGRYTF
TRBJ1-1,-,TRBV28,CASSSRGMGGTEAFF
TRBJ2-7,-,TRBV6-5,CASSRTAAYEQYF
TRBJ2-4,-,TRBV12-3/TRBV12-4,CASSLETLLAKNIQYF
TRBJ2-1,-,TRBV9,CASSRLGDNEQFF
TRBJ1-6,-,TRBV11-2,CASSEGSSYNSPLHF
TRBJ2-3,TRBD2,TRBV24-1,CATSDPLLAGGPDTQYF
TRBJ2-1,TRBD2,TRBV7-2,CASSLRGLAGGNEQFF
TRBJ2-7,-,TRBV29-1,CSVRSGTVVSYEQYF
TRBJ1-6,TRBD1,TRBV3-1,CASSPGTGRSPLHF
TRBJ1-5,-,TRBV6-6,CASSRYDSNQPQHF
TRBJ1-2,-,TRBV12-3/TRBV12-4,CAGRSGHYGYTF
TRBJ1-5,-,TRBV7-7,CASSLAINQPQHF
TRBJ1-2,-,TRBV5-1,CASSLGAVNYGYTF
TRBJ1-2,-,TRBV7-8,CASSYDALLEAKSYGYTF
TRBJ1-2,-,TRBV5-1,CASRGKQTDYGYTF
TRBJ2-7,TRBD2,TRBV11-2,CASSSGTSGGPRTYEQYF
TRBJ2-1,-,TRBV6-4,CATQPQAGSYNEQFF
TRBJ1-5,-,TRBV11-2,CVSSLADKDQPQHF
TRBJ2-1,-,TRBV6-6,CASSEYDFNEQFF
TRBJ2-3,TRBD2,TRBV12-3/TRBV12-4,CASTGRENTDTQYF